The 25 T cell receptor beta chains reported below all come from one sample, sequenced in a study of control samples from healthy donors and cancer patients. Generated by immunoSEQ multiplex PCR, the TCRdb table keeps only in-frame clones and is missing some. Found here are fewer than 200,000 clones, around 88% of them singletons; the top ten hold 4% to 6%. The sequenced sample consisted of blood. The receptors come from a woman aged 25-40 years in good health.

The chain links TRBV9 to TRBJ2-2; D may match TRBD1 or TRBD2 (6 bases each). The CDR3 is made up of 21 amino acids. Trimming left V 4 bases short and J 1 base short, with 29 bases between. The germline CDR1 and CDR2 sequences are SGDLS and YYNGEE. CDR3 amino acids: CASSPRGLGAGSPGNTGELFF. CDR3 nucleotide sequence: TGTGCCAGCAGCCCCCGGGGGTTGGGGGCAGGTTCACCCGGGAACACCGGGGAGCTGTTTTTT.

The genes are TRBV28 and TRBJ2-7; TRBD1 agrees at 7 bases. From germline, CDR1 is MDHEN and CDR2 SYDVKM. J was trimmed by 6 bases and V by 7 bases; bases with no gene match: 15. The CDR3 sequence is 15 residues long. CDR3 amino acids: CASTPFPTGVGEQYF. CDR3 sequence (DNA): TGTGCCAGCACACCGTTTCCAACAGGGGTGGGCGAGCAGTACTTC.

J is TRBJ2-7 and V is TRBV4-1, with D maybe TRBD2 (6 bases). This CDR3 is 15 amino acids long. V was trimmed by 1 base and J by 2 bases, leaving 12 bases between them. Germline CDR1 and CDR2: MGHRA and YSYEKL. In nucleotides, the CDR3 is TGCGCCAGCAGCCAAGCGGCAGCTAGCGCCTACGAGCAGTACGTC. Protein sequence: CASSQAAASAYEQYV.

V gene TRBV5-4 combines with J gene TRBJ2-3, with 14 bases lining up with TRBD2. The J segment lost 6 bases and the V segment lost 2 bases, leaving 5 bases of the junction unmatched. Per germline, CDR1 SGHNT and CDR2 YYREEE (reference sequence). CDR3 length equals 16 residues. CDR3 in DNA: TGTGCCAGCAGCTTAGGGGGGACTAGCGGGAGTGATACGCAGTATTTT. Protein sequence: CASSLGGTSGSDTQYF.

The rearrangement links TRBV7-9 to TRBJ2-5; no clear D. Germline V gives CDR1 SEHNR, CDR2 FQNEAQ (reference sequence). V lost 5 bases to trimming and J lost 4 bases, with 5 bases between them. The CDR3 contains 11 residues. The CDR3 protein is CASSPRETQYF. CDR3 bases: TGTGCCAGCAGCCCCAGAGAGACCCAGTACTTC.

The sample holds a few counts of this clone. The V call is TRBV12-3 or TRBV12-4, the J call TRBJ2-1; D not resolved. Trimming removed 3 bases from V and 5 bases from J, with 2 bases in between. This CDR3 spans 11 amino acids. The CDR3 sequence is CASSFNNEQFF. DNA of the CDR3: TGTGCCAGCAGTTTCAACAATGAGCAGTTCTTC.

This clone was seen only a few times. J is TRBJ1-1 and V is TRBV19; D remains unclear. Trimming left V 3 bases short and J 0 bases short, with 11 bases between. The CDR3 runs 15 residues. Germline V gives CDR1 LNHDA, CDR2 SQIVND (reference sequence). CDR3 loop: CASSIVGRMNTEAFF. The DNA for the CDR3 is TGTGCCAGTAGTATTGTGGGCAGAATGAACACTGAAGCTTTCTTT.

The chain uses TRBV27 and TRBJ2-5; 7 positions match TRBD1. Trimming cost V 2 bases and J 5 bases; bases outside gene matches: 5. The CDR3 loop spans 14 amino acids. In germline, CDR1 is MNHEY, CDR2 SMNVEV (reference sequence). The CDR3 loop reads CASSLKGAWETQYF. DNA of the CDR3: TGTGCCAGCAGTTTAAAGGGGGCTTGGGAGACCCAGTACTTC.

The rearrangement joins TRBV19 to TRBJ1-2; the D gene is possibly TRBD1 (6 bases). The germline V gene encodes CDR1 LNHDA and CDR2 SQIVND (reference sequence). CDR3 length: 16 residues. V shed 7 bases and J shed 3 bases, with 21 bases lying between them. The DNA of the CDR3 is TGTGCCAGTAAGGGGGGTCCCGGAGGGTCCGACTATGGCTACACCTTC. Translated: CASKGGPGGSDYGYTF.

The chain links TRBV24-1 to TRBJ2-1, with D perhaps matching TRBD1 (5 bases). The length of the CDR3 is 16 residues. The germline V and J ends were trimmed by 5 bases and 2 bases, with 15 bases remaining between them. CDR1 KGHDR and CDR2 SFDVKD come from the germline V gene. The CDR3 region has the DNA TGTGCCACCAGTGCCGTACAGGATTCAGCCTACAATGAGCAGTTCTTC. It codes for CATSAVQDSAYNEQFF.

This sequence joins TRBV6-2 or TRBV6-3 and TRBJ1-5; D is possibly TRBD1 (6 bases). Between the trimmed V and J ends, which lost 5 bases and 1 base, there was a span of 15 bases. Germline V gene sequence: CDR1 MNHEY, CDR2 SVGEGT. CDR3 length: 16 amino acids. CDR3 DNA sequence: TGTGCCAGCAGTGCCCCGGACAGTTGGAGCAATCAGCCCCAGCATTTT. Translation: CASSAPDSWSNQPQHF.

The V and J genes are TRBV3-1 (or the pseudogene TRBV3-2) and TRBJ2-5; 9 bases line up with TRBD1. Looked up from germline, CDR1 is LGHDT and CDR2 is YNNKEL (reference sequence). This CDR3 has 16 residues. V was clipped by 2 bases and J by 5 bases; unmatched bases: 9. The CDR3 loop reads CASSQTGTGRRETQYF. DNA of the CDR3: TGTGCCAGCAGCCAAACCGGGACAGGGAGGCGGGAGACCCAGTACTTC.

The genes are TRBV13 and TRBJ2-2, with no clear D. This CDR3 spans 11 amino acids. Germline values: CDR1 PRHDT, CDR2 FYEKMQ (reference sequence). Trimming shortened V by 6 bases and J by 5 bases, and 4 bases separated the two germline ends. This CDR3 reads CASSRTGELFF. The CDR3 DNA reads as TGTGCCAGCAGTCGGACCGGGGAGCTGTTTTTT.

J is TRBJ1-1 and V is TRBV7-8; 7 bases fit TRBD1. Germline CDR1 is SGHVS and CDR2 is FQNEAQ. This CDR3 comprises 15 residues. Trimming at V came to 5 bases and at J to 2 bases, leaving 8 bases not matched to a gene. The CDR3 region has the DNA TGTGCCAGCAGCCCGCGGGACAGTTCAAACACTGAAGCTTTCTTT. It encodes CASSPRDSSNTEAFF.

This chain uses TRBV6-6 with TRBJ1-5; D not resolved. This CDR3 region has 15 residues. Germline assignment: CDR1 MNHNY and CDR2 SVGAGI (reference sequence). V lost 6 bases and J 1 base, leaving 13 bases between the germline ends. DNA of the CDR3: TGTGCCAGCAGCCACCCTTTGTTCAGCAATCAGCCCCAGCATTTT. Residues: CASSHPLFSNQPQHF.

This clone occurred a few times. This CDR3 is CASSKKGRRGIRYGGYTF. As DNA, the CDR3 is TGTGCCAGCAGCAAAAAGGGACGAAGGGGGATAAGATACGGTGGCTACACCTTC. The chain joins TRBV21-1 to TRBJ1-2; the table names TRBD1, a call not compared with the DNA. TRBV21-1 is shown as a pseudogene. The CDR3 is 18 residues long.

The chain is built from TRBV19 and TRBJ2-5, with TRBD2 matching 8 bases. The J segment lost 13 bases and the V segment lost 8 bases, leaving 18 bases of the junction unmatched. The germline V gene has CDR1 LNHDA and CDR2 SQIVND (reference sequence). This CDR3 comprises 14 residues. The CDR3 is CASAGGQRPSSRYF. In nucleotides, the CDR3 is TGTGCCAGTGCGGGGGGACAACGCCCCTCTTCTCGGTACTTC.

The CDR3 bases are TGTGCCAGCAGCAAATGTGGGGGACCCCACTCTGGGGCCAACGTCCTGACTTTC. This codes for CASSKCGGPHSGANVLTF. This chain links TRBV21-1 with TRBJ2-6. TRBV21-1 is an annotated pseudogene. This CDR3 region has 18 residues.

The J gene is TRBJ2-7, the V gene TRBV27; a weak D match, TRBD2 (5 bases). The CDR3 sequence is 12 residues long. Germline V lookup: CDR1 MNHEY, CDR2 SMNVEV (reference sequence). V was shortened by 7 bases and J by 5 bases, with 12 bases between the two germline ends. The CDR3: CASKDSDDEQYF. The DNA of the CDR3 is TGTGCCAGCAAGGATAGCGATGACGAGCAGTACTTC.

The V gene is TRBV19, the J gene TRBJ2-3, with 8 nucleotides matching TRBD2. Unmatched junction bases numbered 8, after V lost 4 bases and J lost 8 bases. The germline CDR1 and CDR2 sequences are LNHDA and SQIVND (reference sequence). CDR3 size: 14 residues. CDR3 protein: CASSTAGEALTQYF. Here the CDR3 DNA reads TGTGCCAGTAGTACAGCGGGAGAGGCACTTACGCAGTATTTT.

The chain couples TRBV30 to TRBJ2-7, with D possibly matching TRBD1 (6 bases). The CDR3 spans 13 residues. Trimming took off 2 bases at V and 0 bases at J, with 8 bases between the two ends. Germline V lookup: CDR1 GTSNPN, CDR2 SVGIG (reference sequence). The CDR3 DNA reads TGTGCCTGGAGTTCCAGGGGCTCCTACGAGCAGTACGTC. This gives the protein CAWSSRGSYEQYV.

This clone appeared a single time. J is TRBJ1-2 and V is TRBV5-1; possible D gene TRBD1, 6 bases. Trimming left V 1 base short and J 8 bases short, with 21 bases between. From germline, CDR1 is SGHRS and CDR2 YFSETQ. The CDR3 extends over 16 amino acids. The CDR3 DNA follows: TGCGCCAGCAGCTTGTTTCAGGGAGGGGGACAATTAGGCTACACCTTC. Protein: CASSLFQGGGQLGYTF.

The rearrangement links TRBV5-1 to TRBJ1-4; D possibly corresponds to TRBD1 (5 bases). Trimming shortened V by 0 bases and J by 4 bases, and 10 bases separated the two germline ends. Germline-derived CDR1 and CDR2 are SGHRS and YFSETQ. The CDR3 is 15 amino acids. The DNA for the CDR3 is TGCGCCAGCAGCTTGGTCCAGGGAATTAATGAAAAACTGTTTTTT. Protein: CASSLVQGINEKLFF.

The rearrangement uses TRBV6-5 and TRBJ1-2; 7 nucleotides agree with TRBD1. J gave up 8 bases and V 0 bases, and 6 bases lay outside the gene matches. Looked up from germline, CDR1 is MNHEY and CDR2 is SVGAGI. The CDR3 runs to 14 residues. The CDR3 DNA follows: TGTGCCAGCAGTTACTCACAGGGGTTGAGCGGCTACACCTTC. Amino acids: CASSYSQGLSGYTF.

V is TRBV12-3 or TRBV12-4 and J is TRBJ2-3; tentatively, D is TRBD1 (6 bases). V lost 7 bases and J lost 8, with 16 bases in between. The CDR3 runs 13 residues. The CDR3 DNA follows: TGTGCCAGCACCAACTACCAAGGGGGTACGCAGTATTTT. Amino acids: CASTNYQGGTQYF.